The rows below give T cell receptor beta chains drawn from one sample of a study of shared clonotypes between healthy human individuals. Some clones are missing from TCRdb's copy, which holds only in-frame ones; the method was immunoSEQ multiplex PCR. This table holds roughly 520,000 clones, more than 95% found once. The specimen was naive CD4+ T cells sorted from blood. Receptors originate from a woman younger than 45 in good health. The CDR3 runs from the conserved cysteine through the conserved F or W. D genes are given only for firm matches. Only some rows state a clone size, as once, few, many or a class for expanded clones.

CDR3 DNA: TGTGCCAGCAGTTTAAACCCGGGACAGCATGGCTACACCTTC; CDR3 protein: CASSLNPGQHGYTF; J gene: TRBJ1-2; D gene: TRBD1; V gene: TRBV27; clone size: NA
CDR3 DNA: TGTGCCAGCAGTTCTCCCACTCCTACCTCAGGGCACATTCAGTACTTC; CDR3 protein: CASSSPTPTSGHIQYF; J gene: TRBJ2-4; D gene: NA; V gene: TRBV28; clone size: NA
CDR3 DNA: TGTGCCACCAGCAGTGACCACGGTAGAAGGGTTCTTGGGGATACGCAGTATTTT; CDR3 protein: CATSSDHGRRVLGDTQYF; J gene: TRBJ2-3; D gene: NA; V gene: TRBV15; clone size: NA
CDR3 DNA: TGTGCCAGCAGGGGTAGTGGGAAAGGGTACGAGCAGTACTTC; CDR3 protein: CASRGSGKGYEQYF; J gene: TRBJ2-7; D gene: NA; V gene: TRBV6-5; clone size: NA
CDR3 DNA: TGTGCCAGCAGCTGGACTAGCGGGAGTAGAGGGGAGCTGTTTTTT; CDR3 protein: CASSWTSGSRGELFF; J gene: TRBJ2-2; D gene: TRBD2; V gene: TRBV7-2; clone size: NA
CDR3 DNA: TGCGCCAGCAGGCTGACAGGGGATTTGTTAGAAAAACTGTTTTTT; CDR3 protein: CASRLTGDLLEKLFF; J gene: TRBJ1-4; D gene: TRBD1; V gene: TRBV5-1; clone size: NA
CDR3 DNA: TGTGCCACCAGCAAAGGTGGAAGGCATCAGCCCCAGCATTTT; CDR3 protein: CATSKGGRHQPQHF; J gene: TRBJ1-5; D gene: NA; V gene: TRBV15; clone size: NA
CDR3 DNA: TGCGCCAGCAGCCAAACCCGAACTTATGGCGGACTAGAGCAGTTCTTC; CDR3 protein: CASSQTRTYGGLEQFF; J gene: TRBJ2-1; D gene: NA; V gene: TRBV4-1; clone size: NA
CDR3 DNA: TGCAGCGTTGCAACCGGGACTAGCGGAGGGGGTGAGACCCAGTACTTC; CDR3 protein: CSVATGTSGGGETQYF; J gene: TRBJ2-5; D gene: TRBD2; V gene: TRBV29-1; clone size: NA
CDR3 DNA: TGTGCCAGCAGCTCTGCGGGAGGGAGCAATGAGCAGTTCTTC; CDR3 protein: CASSSAGGSNEQFF; J gene: TRBJ2-1; D gene: TRBD2; V gene: TRBV7-3; clone size: NA
CDR3 DNA: TGTGCCAGTAGTATAGTGGGGGACAGATCTCTTATGGAGCAGTTCTTC; CDR3 protein: CASSIVGDRSLMEQFF; J gene: TRBJ2-1; D gene: TRBD1; V gene: TRBV19; clone size: NA
CDR3 DNA: TGTGCCAGCAGCTTAGTGCGTTTTCTAGCGGGGTTCTCCTACAATGAGCAGTTCTTC; CDR3 protein: CASSLVRFLAGFSYNEQFF; J gene: TRBJ2-1; D gene: TRBD2; V gene: TRBV11-2; clone size: NA
CDR3 DNA: TGTGCCAGCAGCCCCTCGCCCAGGAGGGATACGCAGTATTTT; CDR3 protein: CASSPSPRRDTQYF; J gene: TRBJ2-3; D gene: NA; V gene: TRBV7-2; clone size: NA
CDR3 DNA: TGTGCCAGCAGTTTGGCAGGGGGAAGGTACGAGCAGTACTTC; CDR3 protein: CASSLAGGRYEQYF; J gene: TRBJ2-7; D gene: TRBD1; V gene: TRBV28; clone size: NA
CDR3 DNA: TGTGCCAGTAGTATACGGCCGGGGGCCTGGGTGGTCGGGGAGCTGTTTTTT; CDR3 protein: CASSIRPGAWVVGELFF; J gene: TRBJ2-2; D gene: NA; V gene: TRBV19; clone size: NA
CDR3 DNA: TGTGCCAGCTCACCAACGGACCGTAGCAATCAGCCCCAGCATTTT; CDR3 protein: CASSPTDRSNQPQHF; J gene: TRBJ1-5; D gene: NA; V gene: TRBV18; clone size: NA
CDR3 DNA: TGTGCCATAGGGGGACAGGGAATTTCTGGGGCCAACGTCCTGACTTTC; CDR3 protein: CAIGGQGISGANVLTF; J gene: TRBJ2-6; D gene: TRBD1; V gene: TRBV28; clone size: once
CDR3 DNA: TGTGCCAGCAGTGGCCTAGGGATCCGGGCTGAAGCTTTCTTT; CDR3 protein: CASSGLGIRAEAFF; J gene: TRBJ1-1; D gene: NA; V gene: TRBV27; clone size: NA
CDR3 DNA: TGTGCCAGCAGTCCCCGTCCGGGACTAGCAGTCCAGTACTTC; CDR3 protein: CASSPRPGLAVQYF; J gene: TRBJ2-4; D gene: TRBD2; V gene: TRBV2; clone size: NA
CDR3 DNA: TGTGCCAGCAGCTTACGCGGAGCGGATATCCCCTACTACGAGCAGTACTTC; CDR3 protein: CASSLRGADIPYYEQYF; J gene: TRBJ2-7; D gene: NA; V gene: TRBV7-9; clone size: once
CDR3 DNA: TGTGCCAGCAGCTTCGGTCCCCTGAGGGGTACGGATCAGCCCCAGCATTTT; CDR3 protein: CASSFGPLRGTDQPQHF; J gene: TRBJ1-5; D gene: NA; V gene: TRBV7-8; clone size: NA
CDR3 DNA: TGCGCCAGCAGCCACGACAGGGGTGCTAATGAAAAACTGTTTTTT; CDR3 protein: CASSHDRGANEKLFF; J gene: TRBJ1-4; D gene: TRBD1; V gene: TRBV5-1; clone size: NA
CDR3 DNA: TGTGCCAGCATCCCATCGGGCCCTGCCTCCGCTTATGGCTACACCTTC; CDR3 protein: CASIPSGPASAYGYTF; J gene: TRBJ1-2; D gene: NA; V gene: TRBV28; clone size: NA
CDR3 DNA: TGTGCCAGCAGTTCAGATCTGACAGATACGCAGTATTTT; CDR3 protein: CASSSDLTDTQYF; J gene: TRBJ2-3; D gene: NA; V gene: TRBV6-5; clone size: NA
CDR3 DNA: TGCGCCAGCAGCCAAGATAATGTTGGGCCGAGGGCCCAATACGAGCAGTACTTC; CDR3 protein: CASSQDNVGPRAQYEQYF; J gene: TRBJ2-7; D gene: NA; V gene: TRBV4-1; clone size: NA